This is a list of T cell receptor beta chains from one sample in a study of vaccination and CD4 T cells after COVID-19. TCRdb passed the PCR reads through MiXCR, listing each CDR3 protein once. In the table there are about 4,600 distinct CDR3 sequences, roughly three fifths of which are singletons. Their antigen targets remain unknown. The sequenced sample consisted of CD4+ T cells from blood, cultured in vitro. These receptors originate from a human donor in good health. CDR3s include the opening cysteine and the closing phenylalanine or tryptophan. Fields, in order: clone size, J gene, D gene, V gene, CDR3 DNA, CDR3 protein. A D gene is named only where the DNA matches it firmly. Not all rows give a size; the values are once, few, many and, for expanded clones, a class.

.	TRBJ2-2	TRBD2	TRBV7-6	TGTGCCAGCAGCTTACTCCCAACTAGCGGGGGGGCTACGGCGAACACCGGGGAGCTGTTTTTT	CASSLLPTSGGATANTGELFF
.	TRBJ2-7	.	TRBV11-2	TGTGCCAGCAGCTTAGAGCGCCAGGCCTACGGAGAGCAGTACTTC	CASSLERQAYGEQYF
medium-sized	TRBJ1-2	.	TRBV6-1	TGTGCCAGCAGCCTTACAGGGCCTGGCTACACCTTC	CASSLTGPGYTF
.	TRBJ1-2	TRBD1	TRBV2	TGTGCCAGCAGTGTTGAGGTGGGGACAGGGGGCTACACCTTC	CASSVEVGTGGYTF
few	TRBJ1-1	.	TRBV4-1	TGCGCCAGCAGCCTCGTAGGGCGGGAAGCTTTCTTT	CASSLVGREAFF
.	TRBJ1-2	TRBD1	TRBV27	TGTGCCAGCAGTTTATGGGGACAGAACTATGGCTACACCTTC	CASSLWGQNYGYTF
.	TRBJ1-2	TRBD1	TRBV7-2	TGTGCCATTCGGGACAGGGACGCCTATGGCTACACCTTC	CAIRDRDAYGYTF
.	TRBJ1-2	.	TRBV7-9	TGTGCCAGCAGCTCCGACGACTATGGCTACACCTTC	CASSSDDYGYTF
.	TRBJ1-5	.	TRBV20-1	TGCAGTGCTAGAGAAGACGGCACACGAGGAGGCAATCAGCCCCAGCATTTT	CSAREDGTRGGNQPQHF
.	TRBJ1-1	.	TRBV7-9	TGTGCCAGCAGCTTATCGCAGTTGAACACTGAAGCTTTCTTT	CASSLSQLNTEAFF
.	TRBJ2-3	TRBD1	TRBV10-3	TGTGCCATCAGTCGACAGGGAATCACAGATACGCAGTATTTT	CAISRQGITDTQYF
.	TRBJ1-2	TRBD1	TRBV20-1	TGCAGTGCTAGTAGTCGACAGGGGATGGGTGGCTACACCTTC	CSASSRQGMGGYTF
.	TRBJ2-5	TRBD1	TRBV19	TGTGCCAGTAGTACGCAACAGGGGCCCCAAGAGACCCAGTACTTC	CASSTQQGPQETQYF
.	TRBJ1-1	.	TRBV28	TGTGCCAGCGGAACACAGGGTTTGCACACTGAAGCTTTCTTT	CASGTQGLHTEAFF
.	TRBJ1-6	.	TRBV6-5	TGTGCCAGCAGTTACTTCCAGGGGATTAGGTCACCCCTCCACTTT	CASSYFQGIRSPLHF
once	TRBJ2-7	.	TRBV20-1	TGCAGTGCTAGATCCGGGAGCTCCTACGAGCAGTACTTC	CSARSGSSYEQYF
.	TRBJ2-7	.	TRBV6-2/TRBV6-3	TGTGCCATCCGGCCGCCCTTGGCATCCTACTACGAGCAGTACTTC	CAIRPPLASYYEQYF
few	TRBJ1-2	.	TRBV15	TGTGCCACCAGCTACAAGACCGGAAACTATGGCTACACCTTC	CATSYKTGNYGYTF
.	TRBJ2-7	TRBD2	TRBV29-1	TGCAGCGGGGGGGAGGGTGGCTACGAGCAGTACTTC	CSGGEGGYEQYF
.	TRBJ2-3	.	TRBV27	TGTGCCAGCAGTCCCAACGTGGGCGCCACATATACGCAGTATTTT	CASSPNVGATYTQYF
.	TRBJ2-7	.	TRBV20-1	TGCAGTGCCAGGCCCCGCAGAGGGCAGGGAGACGAGCAGTACTTC	CSARPRRGQGDEQYF
.	TRBJ2-1	.	TRBV19	TGTGCCAGTAGTATACACTCGGGACTGGGGTCCTACAATGAGCAGTTCTTC	CASSIHSGLGSYNEQFF
.	TRBJ1-1	.	TRBV12-3/TRBV12-4	TGTGCCAGCAGTTTACGGGGGAACACTGAAGCTTTCTTT	CASSLRGNTEAFF
.	TRBJ1-2	TRBD1	TRBV3-1	TGTGCCAGCAGCCATCTTGGCACAGGGGGCTTTGGCTATGGCTACACCTTC	CASSHLGTGGFGYGYTF
.	TRBJ2-5	.	TRBV7-7	TGTGCCAGCAGCTCCAGGGGTGAGACCCAGTACTTC	CASSSRGETQYF
few	TRBJ1-5	TRBD1	TRBV20-1	TGCAGTGCTATCCACCCCGGGACAGGGGTCAATCAGCCCCAGCATTTT	CSAIHPGTGVNQPQHF
.	TRBJ2-1	TRBD2	TRBV20-1	TGCAGTGCTAGAGACTCAAACCTACTAGCGGGGGGGCCCAGGTTTAACAATGAGCAGTTCTTC	CSARDSNLLAGGPRFNNEQFF
.	TRBJ2-7	.	TRBV28	TGTGCCAGCAGTATAGGACACGAGCAGTACTTC	CASSIGHEQYF
few	TRBJ1-1	.	TRBV12-3/TRBV12-4	TGTGCCAGCACCCGAACGGATTACACTGAAGCTTTCTTT	CASTRTDYTEAFF
.	TRBJ1-6	TRBD1	TRBV12-3/TRBV12-4	TGTGCCAGCAGTTCCGGGACAGGGGACAATTCACCCCTCCACTTT	CASSSGTGDNSPLHF
large	TRBJ2-3	.	TRBV11-2	TGTGCCAGCAGCTCGATTTGGGGGACTGCCACAGATACGCAGTATTTT	CASSSIWGTATDTQYF
.	TRBJ2-7	.	TRBV6-2/TRBV6-3	TGTGCCAGCAGTTACGCCCCTGGGGACACGGCCTACGAGCAGTACTTC	CASSYAPGDTAYEQYF
.	TRBJ2-5	.	TRBV6-2/TRBV6-3	TGTGCCAGCAGTTACGGTCTGACGATCCAAGAGACCCAGTACTTC	CASSYGLTIQETQYF
.	TRBJ2-5	.	TRBV6-2/TRBV6-3	TGTGCCAGCAGTTACTCTAGCGGAGGGGGAGAGACCCAGTACTTC	CASSYSSGGGETQYF
.	TRBJ2-3	TRBD2	TRBV27	TGTGCCAGCAGTTTTTCGACTAGCGGGGGGGGGACGCAGTATTTT	CASSFSTSGGGTQYF
few	TRBJ1-5	TRBD1	TRBV24-1	TGTGCCACAGCAGGGGGGGGGAGCAATCAGCCCCAGCATTTT	CATAGGGSNQPQHF
few	TRBJ1-5	TRBD1	TRBV6-2/TRBV6-3	TGTGCCAGCAGATCACCGGGACAGGCGGGACTAAATAGCAATCAGCCCCAGCATTTT	CASRSPGQAGLNSNQPQHF
.	TRBJ2-7	.	TRBV5-4	TGTGCCAGCAGCCGGGACGGGTTCTACGAGCAGTACTTC	CASSRDGFYEQYF
.	TRBJ2-1	TRBD1	TRBV7-2	TGTGCCAGCAGATCGGGACAGGGGTCCTACAATGAGCAGTTCTTC	CASRSGQGSYNEQFF
.	TRBJ1-5	TRBD1	TRBV20-1	TGCAGTGCTATACAGGGGGCAGTTCCCGGTCAGCCCCAGCATTTT	CSAIQGAVPGQPQHF
.	TRBJ2-7	TRBD2	TRBV20-1	TGCAGTGCTCCTGGGACTAGCGGAAACCACTACGAGCAGTACTTC	CSAPGTSGNHYEQYF
few	TRBJ2-2	.	TRBV15	TGTGCCACCAGCAAGGCAGGGAAGCCGAACACCGGGGAGCTGTTTTTT	CATSKAGKPNTGELFF
.	TRBJ2-7	.	TRBV6-5	TGTGCCAGCAGTTCCACGGTCTACGAGCAGTACTTC	CASSSTVYEQYF
few	TRBJ2-7	TRBD2	TRBV27	TGTGCCAGCAGACAACCTGGCGGGAGCTCCCACGAGCAGTACTTC	CASRQPGGSSHEQYF
.	TRBJ1-2	.	TRBV5-4	TGTGCCAGCAGCTTGTATGGGGTTACTAACTATGGCTACACCTTC	CASSLYGVTNYGYTF
.	TRBJ2-7	TRBD2	TRBV27	TGTGCCAGCAGTTTATCGGGAACTAGCGGGAGGTACGAGCAGTACTTC	CASSLSGTSGRYEQYF
few	TRBJ1-2	TRBD1	TRBV6-2/TRBV6-3	TGTGCCAGCAGTGACCCGGGACAGCCGACTCTTTGCTACACCTTC	CASSDPGQPTLCYTF
few	TRBJ1-2	.	TRBV7-8	TGTGCCAGCAGCTTACCCACCCGGGGGCAGTATGGCTACACCTTC	CASSLPTRGQYGYTF
.	TRBJ1-5	.	TRBV4-3	TGCGCCAGCAGCCTAGGACGCAGCAATCAGTCCCAGCATTTT	CASSLGRSNQSQHF
.	TRBJ2-3	TRBD2	TRBV20-1	TGCAGTGCCCGAAAGCCCACTAGCGGTCTTTCGACGCAGTATTTT	CSARKPTSGLSTQYF